The 22 T cell receptor beta chains below all came from one sample that was sequenced in a study of shared clonotypes between healthy human individuals. TCRdb's copy holds only in-frame clones and misses some; the assay was immunoSEQ multiplex PCR. Among some 1.5 million clones listed, more than 95% were seen once. Sequencing was performed on naive CD4+ T cells sorted from blood. The subset is: CD45RA+ positively selected. The receptors here all came from a man aged 25 to 45 in good health.

This chain links TRBV5-5 with TRBJ1-1; D possibly corresponds to TRBD1 (5 bases). V lost 0 bases, J lost 0 bases, and 9 bases lay in between. The length of the CDR3 is 15 residues. From germline, CDR1 is SGHKS and CDR2 YYEKEE (reference sequence). DNA for the CDR3: TGTGCCAGCAGCTTGGACGGCAGGGTGAACACTGAAGCTTTCTTT. It is translated as CASSLDGRVNTEAFF.

Turning to this clone: The same CDR3 arises from other DNA sequences in this sample as well. This rearrangement joins TRBV5-1 to TRBJ2-7, with TRBD1 matching 8 bases. The V segment lost 3 bases and the J segment 4 bases; nucleotides outside the gene matches: 6. This CDR3 contains 14 residues. Germline CDR1 reads SGHRS; CDR2 reads YFSETQ. DNA for the CDR3: TGCGCCAGCAGCTCCCAGGGGGCAGGGTACGAGCAGTACTTC. Translated: CASSSQGAGYEQYF.

The chain combines TRBV6-1 with TRBJ2-1; 8 nucleotides match TRBD1. CDR3 length: 15 residues. The germline V gene encodes CDR1 MNHNS and CDR2 SASEGT. J was trimmed by 1 base and V by 2 bases; bases with no gene match: 1. The CDR3 nucleotides read TGTGCCAGCAGTGAAAGGACAGGGTCCTACAATGAGCAGTTCTTC. It translates to CASSERTGSYNEQFF.

On this clone: Other DNA sequences from this sample encode an identical CDR3 as well. The gene calls are TRBV29-1 and TRBJ1-4, with D perhaps matching TRBD1 (6 bases). V shed 6 bases and J shed 8 bases, with 13 bases lying between them. CDR3 length equals 12 residues. Germline V gene sequence: CDR1 SQVTM, CDR2 ANQGSEA. For the CDR3, the DNA is TGCAGCGTCGGGGGCGCTGGGGAAAAACTGTTTTTT. It translates to CSVGGAGEKLFF.

The chain links TRBV6-6 to TRBJ1-4; D not resolved. Trimming removed 5 bases at V and 7 bases at J, with 11 bases between. The CDR3 totals 13 residues. The germline gives CDR1 MNHNY, CDR2 SVGAGI (reference sequence). DNA for the CDR3: TGTGCCAGCAGTAGGCAGGCGGGTGAAAAACTGTTTTTT. Its protein is CASSRQAGEKLFF.

The chain has TRBV29-1 and TRBJ2-7; D is possibly TRBD1 (7 bases). The V end lost 2 bases, the J end lost 5 bases, and 19 bases lay between the germline ends. CDR1 and CDR2 from the germline V gene are SQVTM and ANQGSEA. The CDR3 extends over 15 amino acids. CDR3 region: CSVELVAGGYNEQYF. The CDR3 DNA is TGCAGCGTTGAATTGGTCGCAGGGGGGTACAACGAGCAGTACTTC.

This CDR3 reads CASSLDSRQTEAFF. The CDR3 DNA sequence: TGTGCCAGCAGCTTAGATTCGAGACAGACTGAAGCTTTCTTT. The rearrangement uses TRBV7-2 and TRBJ1-1; maybe TRBD1 (5 bases). From germline, CDR1 is SGHTA and CDR2 FQGNSA. The ends were cut back, 1 base at V and 5 bases at J, with 11 bases in the middle. This CDR3 comprises 14 residues. The full variable domain, completed using reference TRBV7-2 and TRBJ1-1, is GAGVSQSPSNKVTEKGKDVELRCDPISGHTALYWYRQSLGQGLEFLIYFQGNSAPDKSGLPSDRFSAERTGGSVSTLTIQRTQQEDSAVYLCASSLDSRQTEAFFGQGTRLTVV.

The V call is TRBV4-2, the J call TRBJ2-7; 7 bases agree with TRBD2. The V segment lost 4 bases and the J segment 0 bases; nucleotides outside the gene matches: 6. Germline lookup yields CDR1 LGHNA and CDR2 YNFKEQ. The CDR3 runs to 15 residues. CDR3 sequence: CASSRSGTNSYEQYF. CDR3 coding DNA: TGTGCCAGCAGCCGGTCCGGGACTAACTCCTACGAGCAGTACTTC.

The chain carries TRBV15 and TRBJ2-7; maybe TRBD1 (5 bases). Deletions cut 2 bases from V and 6 bases from J, with 17 bases between. The CDR3 consists of 15 residues. The V gene's germline CDR1 is LNHNV and CDR2 YYDKDF (reference sequence). The CDR3 region is CATSRLRQIQSEQYF. The CDR3 DNA sequence: TGTGCCACCAGCAGACTACGACAGATCCAAAGCGAGCAGTACTTC.

DNA of the CDR3: TGTGCCAGCAGCCTAAAACAGGGGGCGCAAGATACGCAGTATTTT. Its protein is CASSLKQGAQDTQYF. The chain links TRBV4-2 to TRBJ2-3, with 9 nucleotides matching TRBD1. This CDR3 is built from 15 residues. The germline CDR1 and CDR2 sequences are LGHNA and YNFKEQ. Trimming removed 4 bases from V and 5 bases from J; junction bases left unmatched: 7.

CDR3: CAISDPIGSSPYEQYF. DNA for the CDR3: TGTGCCATCAGTGACCCAATCGGGAGTTCACCCTACGAGCAGTACTTC. V and J are TRBV10-3 and TRBJ2-7; perhaps TRBD2 as D (6 bases). Deletions cut 3 bases from V and 2 bases from J, with 17 bases between. Germline CDR1 is ENHRY and CDR2 is SYGVKD. CDR3 size: 16 residues.

This chain connects TRBV29-1 to TRBJ1-5; D remains unclear. The CDR3 has 13 residues. Germline lookup yields CDR1 SQVTM and CDR2 ANQGSEA. Trimming cost V 1 base and J 3 bases, with 7 bases left between them. As DNA, the CDR3 is TGCAGCGTTGAAGTGACAACCAATCAGCCCCAGCATTTT. Translating gives CSVEVTTNQPQHF.

J is TRBJ2-7 and V is TRBV7-9; 10 bases align to TRBD1. V lost 2 bases and J lost 5; bases outside the gene matches: 9. This CDR3 spans 16 amino acids. From germline, CDR1 is SEHNR and CDR2 FQNEAQ (reference sequence). The CDR3: CASSLKFGTGDNEQYF. The CDR3 DNA reads as TGTGCCAGCAGCTTAAAATTCGGGACAGGGGATAACGAGCAGTACTTC.

V and J are TRBV5-6 and TRBJ1-1; D perhaps matches TRBD1 (5 bases). The germline V gene has CDR1 SGHDT and CDR2 YYEEEE. The CDR3 length is 16 residues. Deletions cut 0 bases from V and 1 base from J, with 13 bases between. This CDR3 is CASSLAKQAGNTEAFF. The DNA of the CDR3 is TGTGCCAGCAGCTTGGCCAAACAGGCTGGGAACACTGAAGCTTTCTTT.

The gene calls are TRBV18 and TRBJ2-7, with D tentatively TRBD1 (5 bases). Per the germline V gene, CDR1 is KGHSH and CDR2 is LQKENI. This CDR3 region has 15 residues. V lost 0 bases to trimming and J lost 6 bases, with 15 bases between them. CDR3 sequence (DNA): TGTGCCAGCTCACCACCTGGTAAGGGGCATCGCGAGCAGTACTTC. Protein: CASSPPGKGHREQYF.

The table lists this clone with a count of one. This chain connects TRBV9 to TRBJ2-3, with 8 bases lining up with TRBD1. The CDR3 totals 15 residues. Germline V lookup: CDR1 SGDLS, CDR2 YYNGEE. The junction had 8 bases not matched to a gene; V was cut back by 5 bases and J by 3 bases. The CDR3 DNA sequence: TGTGCCAGCAGTGAACGGACAGGGTGGACAGATACGCAGTATTTT. Protein product: CASSERTGWTDTQYF.

The rearrangement links TRBV19 to TRBJ2-7, with a weak D call TRBD1 (6 bases). The CDR3 loop spans 13 amino acids. Germline CDR1 and CDR2: LNHDA and SQIVND (reference sequence). Trimming shortened V by 5 bases and J by 0 bases, and 8 bases separated the two germline ends. CDR3 DNA sequence: TGTGCCAGTAGTCTGGACAGCTCCTACGAGCAGTACTTC. It translates to CASSLDSSYEQYF.

The genes are TRBV5-1 and TRBJ2-7, with 10 bases fitting TRBD2. V trimming: 0 bases; J trimming: 3 bases; junction bases outside the gene matches: 18. The CDR3 is 20 residues long. The germline CDR1 and CDR2 sequences are SGHRS and YFSETQ. CDR3 nucleotide sequence: TGCGCCAGCAGCTTGGGCCCTCCCGATATGGCTAGCGGGAGTTTCTACGAGCAGTACTTC. Protein sequence: CASSLGPPDMASGSFYEQYF.

The gene calls are TRBV15 and TRBJ1-1, with D hard to call. CDR1 is LNHNV and CDR2 is YYDKDF in the germline V gene (reference sequence). Trimming removed 3 bases from V and 1 base from J, with 6 bases in between. The CDR3 extends over 13 amino acids. In DNA, the CDR3 is TGTGCCACCAGCAGTCCGGGGAACACTGAAGCTTTCTTT. Protein product: CATSSPGNTEAFF.

The chain carries TRBV18 and TRBJ2-1; 9 bases match TRBD2. The V segment lost 4 bases and the J segment 2 bases; nucleotides outside the gene matches: 6. The CDR3 loop spans 16 amino acids. Germline V gene data show CDR1 as KGHSH and CDR2 as LQKENI. The DNA for the CDR3 is TGTGCCAGCTCACAATTAGCGGGAGTGACCTACAATGAGCAGTTCTTC. The encoded protein is CASSQLAGVTYNEQFF.

This clone has a single count. V is TRBV7-9 and J is TRBJ1-1; possibly TRBD1 for D (6 bases). This CDR3 has 19 residues. Trimming shortened V by 3 bases and J by 1 base, and 24 bases separated the two germline ends. CDR1 is SEHNR, CDR2 FQNEAQ, per germline (reference sequence). CDR3 in amino acids: CASSLDSLGGAWWNTEAFF. CDR3 DNA: TGTGCCAGCAGCTTGGACAGTCTGGGAGGGGCGTGGTGGAACACTGAAGCTTTCTTT.

The chain links TRBV5-4 to TRBJ2-5; D uncertain. V dropped 0 bases and J dropped 3 bases, with 18 bases sitting between them. Germline V gives CDR1 SGHNT, CDR2 YYREEE (reference sequence). CDR3 length: 17 amino acids. The CDR3 nucleotides are TGTGCCAGCAGCTTGGGGCCTTTGGATAGACGCAAAGAGACCCAGTACTTC. It encodes CASSLGPLDRRKETQYF.